Below, one TCR beta chain is given with its context. Germline V gene lookup returns CDR1 SGHDT and CDR2 YYEEEE. The CDR3 totals 16 residues. V was clipped by 0 bases and J by 4 bases, with 14 bases between them. Ten immunoSEQ deep assay plates were used to sequence the DNA of unsorted PBMCs. Measured with immunoSEQ multiplex PCR; TCRdb has only the in-frame clones, and not every one. The profile shows about 500,000 clones, roughly three quarters of them singletons. This specimen comes from a study of shared clonotypes between healthy human individuals. The chain recombines TRBV5-6 with TRBJ2-1; TRBD2 might be the D (6 bases). The sequencing sample was made of PBMCs. This TCR derives from a woman aged 40-49 years in good health. Some clones in this sample may be carry-over from other donors' samples. CDR3 protein: CASSLGGTFTYNEQFF. For the CDR3, the DNA is TGTGCCAGCAGCTTGGGCGGGACTTTCACATACAATGAGCAGTTCTTC. Drawing the rest from reference TRBV5-6 and TRBJ2-1, the complete variable domain is DAGVTQSPTHLIKTRGQQVTLRCSPKSGHDTVSWYQQALGQGPQFIFQYYEEEERQRGNFPDRFSGHQFPNYSSELNVNALLLGDSALYLCASSLGGTFTYNEQFFGPGTRLTVL.